This note documents a single T cell receptor (beta chain) sequence. This CDR3 contains 15 residues. The trim removed 5 bases at V and 6 bases at J, leaving 8 bases unmatched. The germline CDR1 and CDR2 sequences are MNHEY and SVGAGI. TCRdb's copy holds only in-frame clones and misses some; the assay was immunoSEQ multiplex PCR. The sample includes roughly 110,000 clones, about 89% seen only once; the top ten take about 1.5%. This record belongs to a study of T cell changes during pregnancy in multiple sclerosis. The origin of this receptor is a female donor with multiple sclerosis, enrolled in a pregnancy study. The J gene is TRBJ2-1, the V gene TRBV6-5; 9 nucleotides line up with TRBD2. The sequencing used peripheral blood, collected before pregnancy. CDR3: CASSHPSGGTNEQFF. CDR3 nucleotide sequence: TGTGCCAGCAGTCACCCCAGCGGGGGGACCAATGAGCAGTTCTTC.